Here is one TCR beta chain with its context. Its antigen remains unknown. The data were taken from a study of CD8 T cells in ankylosing spondylitis. General study findings and limits: Seven to nine highly homologous variants formed a TCR beta motif that appeared characteristic of ankylosing spondylitis blood.

Each TCR beta library was made by quantitative 5'-RACE that incorporated molecular barcodes. Each CDR3 protein gets one entry after TCRdb re-called the 5' RACE reads with MiXCR. Here the sample spans about 250,000 distinct CDR3 sequences, 30% to 40% being singletons. The germline gives CDR1 MDHEN, CDR2 SYDVKM. The V end lost 7 bases, the J end lost 2 bases, and 9 bases lay between the germline ends. The CDR3 sequence is 12 residues long. This sequence was found in a male donor with ankylosing spondylitis or in good health (not recorded which). The V and J genes are TRBV28 and TRBJ2-7, with no clear D. The sample was blood, either unsorted or a sorted T cell fraction (not recorded which). CDR3 region: CASMPDTYEQYF. The CDR3 bases are TGTGCCAGCATGCCAGATACCTACGAGCAGTACTTC.